The 28 T cell receptor beta chains listed next were all sequenced from one sample in a study of human versus mouse CDR3 diversity and MHC coevolution. Produced via immunoSEQ multiplex PCR; TCRdb's table is partial and in-frame only. The sample yields tens of thousands of clones, around 93% seen once. The specimen sequenced was naive CD4+ T cells from blood. Documented subset: CD45RO-negative CD62L-positive naive CD4 T cells. The source of these receptors is a person between 30 and 69 years old in good health.

This clone was counted only a few times. The rearrangement links TRBV7-9 to TRBJ1-3; D gene ambiguous. The germline V gene has CDR1 SEHNR and CDR2 FQNEAQ (reference sequence). Trimming cost V 5 bases and J 1 base, with 12 bases left between them. This CDR3 has 15 amino acids. The CDR3 coding sequence is TGTGCCAGCAGCGCCAGCGCCGATTCTGGAAACACCATATATTTT. This encodes CASSASADSGNTIYF.

As DNA, the CDR3 is TGTGCCATCAGTCCGGGACAGGGCTACGAGCAGTACTTC. This gives the protein CAISPGQGYEQYF. This rearrangement joins TRBV10-3 to TRBJ2-7; 9 bases are shared with TRBD1. The CDR3 is 13 amino acids. The germline V gene encodes CDR1 ENHRY and CDR2 SYGVKD. Trimming at V came to 5 bases and at J to 3 bases, leaving 2 bases not matched to a gene.

The V and J genes are TRBV6-1 and TRBJ2-7; 7 nucleotides align to TRBD1. V shed 5 bases and J 3 bases; nucleotides not matched to a gene: 4. The CDR3 spans 13 residues. Germline CDR1 is MNHNS and CDR2 is SASEGT. This CDR3 reads CASSLRDSYEQYF. CDR3 sequence (DNA): TGTGCCAGCAGTCTTAGGGACAGCTACGAGCAGTACTTC.

The V and J genes are TRBV2 and TRBJ2-7; D perhaps matches TRBD1 (6 bases). The germline gives CDR1 SNHLY, CDR2 FYNNEI. V gave up 7 bases and J gave up 6 bases, with 22 bases separating them. The CDR3 contains 15 residues. The CDR3 region has the DNA TGTGCCAGCACCCTAGGGGGATCGCCGTCGTCCGAGCAGTACTTC. Translated: CASTLGGSPSSEQYF.

V usage is TRBV5-6 and J usage is TRBJ2-3; 10 bases agree with TRBD2. Trimming removed 3 bases from V and 4 bases from J; junction bases left unmatched: 14. The CDR3 is 18 amino acids. Germline CDR1 SGHDT, CDR2 YYEEEE. CDR3 protein: CASSYTQHLAGVADTQYF. CDR3 nucleotides: TGTGCCAGCAGCTACACTCAGCACCTAGCGGGAGTAGCAGATACGCAGTATTTT.

J is TRBJ2-2 and V is TRBV5-1; D not certain. V lost 2 bases to trimming and J lost 7 bases, with 12 bases between them. In germline, CDR1 is SGHRS, CDR2 YFSETQ. The CDR3 has 14 amino acids. The CDR3 loop is CASSFSPVSGELFF. The DNA of the CDR3 is TGCGCCAGCAGCTTTTCTCCGGTTAGCGGGGAGCTGTTTTTT. The full variable domain, with the rest looked up from reference TRBV5-1 and TRBJ2-2, is KAGVTQTPRYLIKTRGQQVTLSCSPISGHRSVSWYQQTPGQGLQFLFEYFSETQRNKGNFPGRFSGRQFSNSRSEMNVSTLELGDSALYLCASSFSPVSGELFFGEGSRLTVL.

The chain employs TRBV19 and TRBJ2-1; TRBD1 is a possible D gene (6 bases). The CDR3 runs to 16 residues. Trimming took 7 bases from V and 3 from J, leaving 19 bases between them. Germline loops: CDR1 LNHDA, CDR2 SQIVND (reference sequence). For the CDR3, the DNA is TGTGCCAGTAACTGGAAGTGGACAGAGAACTACAATGAGCAGTTCTTC. It yields the protein CASNWKWTENYNEQFF.

The chain uses TRBV19 and TRBJ1-1; 9 bases fit TRBD1. The V segment lost 7 bases and the J segment 0 bases; nucleotides outside the gene matches: 3. This CDR3 has 14 amino acids. The germline gives CDR1 LNHDA, CDR2 SQIVND (reference sequence). The CDR3 reads CASTDRGMNTEAFF. CDR3 in DNA: TGTGCCAGTACCGACAGGGGGATGAACACTGAAGCTTTCTTT.

The chain links TRBV28 to TRBJ2-7; no definite D call. The CDR3 spans 15 residues. The germline V gene encodes CDR1 MDHEN and CDR2 SYDVKM. V gave up 1 base and J gave up 5 bases, with 15 bases separating them. CDR3 sequence reads: CASSLSRNSFNEQYF. The CDR3 DNA is TGTGCCAGCAGTTTATCGAGGAATAGTTTTAACGAGCAGTACTTC.

The chain recombines TRBV2 with TRBJ1-1; D possibly corresponds to TRBD1 (6 bases). Germline loops: CDR1 SNHLY, CDR2 FYNNEI. CDR3 length: 15 residues. V lost 2 bases to trimming and J lost 4 bases, with 14 bases between them. CDR3 sequence (DNA): TGTGCCAGCAGTGAACTCTGGGGGCAGGGCACTGAAGCTTTCTTT. It encodes CASSELWGQGTEAFF.

CDR3 amino acids: CASSSAGTGEETQYF. DNA for the CDR3: TGTGCCAGCAGTTCCGCCGGGACAGGGGAAGAGACCCAGTACTTC. The chain links TRBV28 to TRBJ2-5; 10 bases map to TRBD1. Trimming at V came to 4 bases and at J to 3 bases, leaving 5 bases not matched to a gene. The CDR3 is made up of 15 amino acids. Germline CDR1 MDHEN, CDR2 SYDVKM.

The chain links TRBV18 to TRBJ2-7; 9 bases match TRBD1. Germline V gene lookup returns CDR1 KGHSH and CDR2 LQKENI. Trimming cost V 4 bases and J 3 bases; bases outside gene matches: 4. This CDR3 has 14 amino acids. CDR3 nucleotide sequence: TGTGCCAGCTCACTCGGACAGGGGAACTACGAGCAGTACTTC. Translation: CASSLGQGNYEQYF.

The chain uses TRBV5-1 and TRBJ1-3; unclear D gene. The CDR3 covers 15 residues. Germline V gene sequence: CDR1 SGHRS, CDR2 YFSETQ. Trimming removed 5 bases at V and 1 base at J, with 13 bases between. CDR3 sequence: CASSLSTKSGNTIYF. As DNA, the CDR3 is TGCGCCAGCAGTTTATCGACTAAATCTGGAAACACCATATATTTT.

This rearrangement joins TRBV28 to TRBJ1-2; maybe TRBD1 (6 bases). The CDR3 is 16 amino acids. CDR1 MDHEN and CDR2 SYDVKM come from the germline V gene. V dropped 6 bases and J dropped 2 bases, with 19 bases sitting between them. This CDR3 is CASRGAEWTENYGYTF. The CDR3 DNA reads as TGTGCCAGCAGAGGCGCCGAGTGGACAGAGAACTATGGCTACACCTTC.

This clone appeared a few times. V and J are TRBV7-9 and TRBJ1-3, with D unclear. The CDR3 consists of 14 residues. Germline-derived CDR1 and CDR2 are SEHNR and FQNEAQ (reference sequence). V was shortened by 5 bases and J by 4 bases, with 12 bases between the two germline ends. This chain's CDR3 is CASSRGYSGNTIYF. The CDR3 DNA reads as TGTGCCAGCAGCCGAGGGTATTCCGGAAACACCATATATTTT.

This chain links TRBV5-4 with TRBJ2-3, with 10 bases matching TRBD2. V lost 4 bases to trimming and J lost 1 base; unmatched junction nucleotides: 6. The CDR3 length is 16 residues. In germline, CDR1 is SGHNT, CDR2 YYREEE (reference sequence). CDR3 region: CASSSAGTSGTDTQYF. The CDR3 coding sequence is TGTGCCAGCAGCAGCGCCGGGACTAGCGGCACAGATACGCAGTATTTT.

The genes are TRBV21-1 and TRBJ2-1; the table's D call, TRBD2, was not checked against the DNA. TRBV21-1 corresponds to a pseudogene. The CDR3 totals 15 residues. The CDR3 is CASSKPGTSLFIQFF. The CDR3 DNA follows: TGTGCCAGCAGCAAGCCCGGGACTAGTCTTTTCATCCAGTTCTTC.

The chain uses TRBV7-2 and TRBJ2-5; 11 positions match TRBD2. V shed 2 bases, J shed 2 bases, and the junction held 4 bases outside the gene matches. The CDR3 covers 16 residues. Germline V gene sequence: CDR1 SGHTA, CDR2 FQGNSA. The CDR3 DNA sequence: TGTGCCAGCAGCTTACTAGCGGGGGGACCTCAAGAGACCCAGTACTTC. This codes for CASSLLAGGPQETQYF. The full variable domain, completed using reference TRBV7-2 and TRBJ2-5, is GAGVSQSPSNKVTEKGKDVELRCDPISGHTALYWYRQSLGQGLEFLIYFQGNSAPDKSGLPSDRFSAERTGGSVSTLTIQRTQQEDSAVYLCASSLLAGGPQETQYFGPGTRLLVL.

This sequence joins TRBV4-1 and TRBJ2-3, with 7 bases lining up with TRBD1. Trimming at V came to 2 bases and at J to 2 bases, leaving 4 bases not matched to a gene. The CDR3 sequence is 15 residues long. CDR1 is MGHRA, CDR2 YSYEKL, per germline. CDR3 sequence: CASSQQGVNTDTQYF. CDR3 DNA: TGCGCCAGCAGCCAACAGGGGGTGAACACAGATACGCAGTATTTT.

This clone was seen a single time. The V call is TRBV5-1, the J call TRBJ2-3; D is ambiguous. The CDR3 contains 15 residues. Per germline, CDR1 SGHRS and CDR2 YFSETQ. Trimming removed 0 bases from V and 0 bases from J, with 8 bases in between. CDR3 sequence (DNA): TGCGCCAGCAGCTTGGAAGGAGCTAGCACAGATACGCAGTATTTT. Amino acids: CASSLEGASTDTQYF.

The genes are TRBV20-1 and TRBJ1-1; D not certain. This CDR3 is built from 11 residues. Trimming removed 6 bases from V and 6 bases from J, with 11 bases in between. Germline values: CDR1 DFQATT, CDR2 SNEGSKA (reference sequence). The CDR3 DNA sequence: TGCAGTGCCGGCGGGGTCGCTGAAGCTTTCTTT. Translated: CSAGGVAEAFF.

This clone came up once. V is TRBV25-1 and J is TRBJ1-6, with 11 bases that match TRBD1. The CDR3 consists of 16 residues. J was trimmed by 10 bases and V by 1 base; bases with no gene match: 6. In germline, CDR1 is MGHDK, CDR2 SYGVNS. DNA for the CDR3: TGTGCCAGCAGTGAATCCGGGACAGGGGGACTATCACCCCTCCACTTT. Its translation is CASSESGTGGLSPLHF. The whole variable domain, remainder taken from reference TRBV25-1 and TRBJ1-6, is EADIYQTPRYLVIGTGKKITLECSQTMGHDKMYWYQQDPGMELHLIHYSYGVNSTEKGDLSSESTVSRIRTEHFPLTLESARPSHTSQYLCASSESGTGGLSPLHFGNGTRLTVT.

This clone has only a few counts. The chain joins TRBV2 to TRBJ1-4; 8 bases are a match to TRBD1. The CDR3 is made up of 13 amino acids. Germline CDR1 reads SNHLY; CDR2 reads FYNNEI. Losses at the gene ends were 3 bases for V and 10 bases for J; bases not matched to a gene: 4. The CDR3 spells CASSEGQVGKLFF. The DNA of the CDR3 is TGTGCCAGCAGTGAGGGACAGGTCGGAAAACTGTTTTTT.

The DNA of the CDR3 is TGTGCCAGCACGGCTAGCGGTGCCGAGGAGCTGTTTTTT. Translated: CASTASGAEELFF. The V and J genes are TRBV2 and TRBJ2-2; 7 positions agree with TRBD2. Germline V gene sequence: CDR1 SNHLY, CDR2 FYNNEI. J gave up 10 bases and V 7 bases, and 9 bases lay outside the gene matches. This CDR3 region has 13 residues.

This chain uses TRBV28 with TRBJ1-5; D is possibly TRBD1 (5 bases). Trimming stripped 6 bases from V and 8 bases from J, with 14 bases between. The germline V gene encodes CDR1 MDHEN and CDR2 SYDVKM. The CDR3 runs to 13 residues. CDR3 sequence (DNA): TGTGCCAGCAGCTCCGGGGGGAGGGAGCCCCAGCATTTT. Residues: CASSSGGREPQHF.

The V and J genes are TRBV6-5 and TRBJ1-2; D is unresolved. CDR3 length: 13 amino acids. The V and J ends lost 0 bases and 6 bases respectively, with 8 bases between them. Looked up from germline, CDR1 is MNHEY and CDR2 is SVGAGI. The CDR3 loop reads CASSYSESNGYTF. The CDR3 DNA reads as TGTGCCAGCAGTTACTCGGAGAGCAATGGCTACACCTTC.

The chain recombines TRBV5-1 with TRBJ2-3; 14 bases map to TRBD2. After removal of 4 bases from V and 2 bases from J, the junction contained 12 bases not matched to a gene. The CDR3 consists of 19 residues. Germline CDR1 is SGHRS and CDR2 is YFSETQ. The CDR3 nucleotides read TGCGCCAGCAGCACTGCCGGGACTAGCGGGGGAAGTAACACAGATACGCAGTATTTT. This codes for CASSTAGTSGGSNTDTQYF.

The chain couples TRBV27 to TRBJ1-1; D not certain. V shed 4 bases and J shed 0 bases, with 6 bases lying between them. This CDR3 has 13 residues. Germline assignment: CDR1 MNHEY and CDR2 SMNVEV (reference sequence). CDR3 nucleotides: TGTGCCAGCAGTTCAACTATGAACACTGAAGCTTTCTTT. Its translation is CASSSTMNTEAFF.